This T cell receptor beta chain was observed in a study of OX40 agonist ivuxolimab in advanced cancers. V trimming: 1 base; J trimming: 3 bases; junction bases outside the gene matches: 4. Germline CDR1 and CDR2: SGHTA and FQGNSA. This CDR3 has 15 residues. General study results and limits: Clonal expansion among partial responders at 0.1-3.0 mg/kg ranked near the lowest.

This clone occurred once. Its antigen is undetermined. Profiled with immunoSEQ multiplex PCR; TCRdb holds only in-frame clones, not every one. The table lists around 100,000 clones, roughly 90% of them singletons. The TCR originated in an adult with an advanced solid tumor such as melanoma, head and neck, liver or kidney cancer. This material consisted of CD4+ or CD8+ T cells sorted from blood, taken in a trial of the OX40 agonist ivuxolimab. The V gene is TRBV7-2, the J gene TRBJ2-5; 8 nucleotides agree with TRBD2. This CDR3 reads CASSLVAGGKETQYF. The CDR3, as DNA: TGTGCCAGCAGCTTAGTGGCGGGGGGAAAAGAGACCCAGTACTTC.